This T cell receptor (beta chain) was identified in a study of blood T cells in healthy people across ages. It was with a sample-barcoded 5' primer and a J-beta primer mix that a second PCR of roughly 7 to 12 cycles was run. Each cDNA molecule was tagged by a template-switch adaptor with 12 random nucleotides. TCRdb passed the 5' RACE reads through MiXCR, listing each CDR3 protein once. This sample carries under 1,000,000 distinct CDR3 sequences, around 45% of them seen once, and the ten largest clones take 15% to 20%. Findings of the study overall: It was not known whether donors were CMV positive (a possible confounder of expanded clonotype changes).

This CDR3 has 15 residues. CDR1 is PRHDT and CDR2 is FYEKMQ in the germline V gene (reference sequence). The table lists this clonotype with a count of one. Its antigen remains unknown. A read error may be the cause here, since a much bigger clone is one base away. The chain recombines TRBV13 with TRBJ2-1; unclear D gene. The source is an elderly man in good health. The sequenced sample consisted of blood. CDR3 in DNA: TGTGCCGGCAGTTTCAAACTCCTAGAATACAATGAGCAGTTCTTC. It yields the protein CAGSFKLLEYNEQFF. Variable domain in full (rest from reference TRBV13 and TRBJ2-1): AAGVIQSPRHLIKEKRETATLKCYPIPRHDTVYWYQQGPGQDPQFLISFYEKMQSDKGSIPDRFSAQQFSDYHSELNMSSLELGDSALYFCAGSFKLLEYNEQFFGPGTRLTVL.